One and the same sample provided the 14 T cell receptor beta chains below, sequenced in a study of T cell repertoires in cytomegalovirus infection. Each CDR3 protein is one row after TCRdb ran MiXCR on the reads. The sample contains around 180,000 distinct CDR3 sequences, 28% of which appear only once. Sequenced sample: PBMCs. The receptors shown here come from a human donor in good health (CMV status not recorded). Some clones in this sample may be carry-over from other donors' samples.

The rearrangement uses TRBV29-1 and TRBJ1-1; 8 nucleotides agree with TRBD1. Germline loops: CDR1 SQVTM, CDR2 ANQGSEA. This CDR3 has 13 residues. Trimming cost V 7 bases and J 2 bases; bases outside gene matches: 6. CDR3 loop: CSAVGTGNTEAFF. The DNA of the CDR3 is TGCAGCGCCGTAGGGACAGGAAACACTGAAGCTTTCTTT.

A single count supports this clonotype. The V and J genes are TRBV5-1 and TRBJ2-5, with a possible D match to TRBD2 (5 bases). Trimming stripped 5 bases from V and 3 bases from J, with 14 bases between. From germline, CDR1 is SGHRS and CDR2 YFSETQ. The CDR3 totals 14 residues. CDR3 residues: CASRITSPEETQYF. In DNA, the CDR3 is TGCGCCAGCAGAATCACTAGTCCCGAAGAGACCCAGTACTTC.

V is TRBV7-2 and J is TRBJ1-5, with D hard to call. Germline V gene data show CDR1 as SGHTA and CDR2 as FQGNSA. The CDR3 spans 15 residues. V was shortened by 4 bases and J by 3 bases, with 13 bases between the two germline ends. The CDR3 is CASSSVGSYNQPQHF. In DNA form, the CDR3 reads TGTGCCAGCAGCTCAGTCGGGAGTTACAATCAGCCCCAGCATTTT.

This clonotype turned up a few times. The chain employs TRBV28 and TRBJ1-3; D might be TRBD1 (5 bases). Germline CDR1 is MDHEN and CDR2 is SYDVKM. V was trimmed by 8 bases and J by 3 bases, leaving 14 bases between them. The CDR3 runs to 14 residues. CDR3 DNA: TGTGCCAGCTCCGACGGGGGGTTTGGAAACACCATATATTTT. Its translation is CASSDGGFGNTIYF. Variable domain in full (rest from reference TRBV28 and TRBJ1-3): DVKVTQSSRYLVKRTGEKVFLECVQDMDHENMFWYRQDPGLGLRLIYFSYDVKMKEKGDIPEGYSVSREKKERFSLILESASTNQTSMYLCASSDGGFGNTIYFGEGSWLTVV.

This clonotype was seen a few times. The rearrangement uses TRBV12-3 or TRBV12-4 and TRBJ2-2; 7 bases are shared with TRBD1. The CDR3 has 16 residues. V shed 2 bases, J shed 0 bases, and the junction held 3 bases outside the gene matches. CDR3 nucleotide sequence: TGTGCCAGCAGTTTATCCGGGACAGCGAACACCGGGGAGCTGTTTTTT. Its translation is CASSLSGTANTGELFF.

This clonotype showed up just a few times. At one end the junction does not follow the germline gene, possibly because of a read error. V is TRBV5-3 and J is TRBJ2-3; 8 nucleotides match TRBD2. TRBV5-3 is an ORF for which the function is uncertain. CDR3 size: 14 residues. The CDR3 sequence: CASSSAGGTDTQYF. The CDR3 region has the DNA TGTGCCAGCAGCTCCGCGGGGGGAACAGATACGCAGTATTTT.

The chain has TRBV5-1 and TRBJ2-1; the D call may be TRBD1 or TRBD2 (5 bases each). CDR1 and CDR2 from the germline V gene are SGHRS and YFSETQ. CDR3 size: 12 residues. Between the trimmed V and J ends, which lost 7 bases and 5 bases, there was a span of 10 bases. The CDR3: CASGTGDNEQFF. The DNA of the CDR3 is TGCGCCAGCGGGACCGGCGACAATGAGCAGTTCTTC.

The chain is built from TRBV12-3 or TRBV12-4 and TRBJ2-2; no firm D call. Trimming pared 6 bases from V and 6 bases from J, leaving 11 bases between. The CDR3 has 13 residues. CDR3 loop: CASSPLSPGELFF. Here the CDR3 DNA reads TGTGCCAGCAGCCCCCTTTCTCCCGGGGAGCTGTTTTTT.

This clonotype came up many times. The junction departs from the called germline gene at one end, perhaps through a read error. V is TRBV7-2 and J is TRBJ2-3; no reliable D call. This CDR3 spans 13 amino acids. Germline CDR1 SGHTA, CDR2 FQGNSA. CDR3 coding DNA: TGTGCCAGCAGTTTAGTTATACCAGATACGCAGTATTTT. As protein: CASSLVIPDTQYF.

A note on this clonotype: A much larger clone lies one base from this, so it may be a read error. CDR3 loop: CACSLSTGGYGYTF. CDR3 nucleotide sequence: TGTGCCTGCAGCTTATCGACAGGGGGCTATGGCTACACCTTC. The rearrangement uses TRBV7-9 and TRBJ1-2, with 9 nucleotides matching TRBD1. CDR1 SEHNR and CDR2 FQNEAQ come from the germline V gene (reference sequence). The CDR3 length is 14 residues.

The chain recombines TRBV7-3 with TRBJ1-1; D gene ambiguous. Trimming pared 3 bases from V and 2 bases from J, leaving 7 bases between. The germline gives CDR1 SGHTA, CDR2 FQGTGA. CDR3 size: 13 residues. The DNA for the CDR3 is TGTGCCAGCAGCTTGAGCGACAACACTGAAGCTTTCTTT. Its translation: CASSLSDNTEAFF.

This sequence joins TRBV11-3 and TRBJ2-3, with D possibly being TRBD1 (5 bases). CDR1 and CDR2 (germline): SGHNT, YENEEA. Trimming removed 5 bases at V and 3 bases at J, with 18 bases between. The CDR3 totals 16 residues. The CDR3 coding sequence is TGTGCCAGCAGCCCCAACACGGCAGGGAATACAGATACGCAGTATTTT. This gives the protein CASSPNTAGNTDTQYF.

This clonotype has just a few counts. The rearrangement links TRBV11-2 to TRBJ2-4, with unresolved D. Per the germline V gene, CDR1 is SGHAT and CDR2 is FQNNGV. The CDR3 extends over 13 amino acids. V was trimmed by 0 bases and J by 7 bases, leaving 7 bases between them. CDR3 in amino acids: CASSLDMGNIQYF. The CDR3, as DNA: TGTGCCAGCAGCTTAGATATGGGGAACATTCAGTACTTC. The whole variable domain, remainder taken from reference TRBV11-2 and TRBJ2-4, is EAGVAQSPRYKIIEKRQSVAFWCNPISGHATLYWYQQILGQGPKLLIQFQNNGVVDDSQLPKDRFSAERLKGVDSTLKIQPAKLEDSAVYLCASSLDMGNIQYFGAGTRLSVL.

The V gene is TRBV4-3, the J gene TRBJ1-5; D is unclear. V lost 4 bases and J 8 bases, leaving 12 bases between the germline ends. This CDR3 is built from 13 residues. CDR1 is LGHNA and CDR2 is YSLEER in the germline V gene. In nucleotides, the CDR3 is TGCGCCAGCAGCCTCGGGGTTCAGGAGCCCCAGCATTTT. This translates into CASSLGVQEPQHF.